A single sample is the source of the 10 T cell receptor beta chains below, sequenced in a study of Graves' ophthalmopathy and Graves' hyperthyroidism (dated by TCRdb to between 2017 and 2018). Sequenced on an Illumina HiSeq 2000. For repertoire sequencing, the TCR beta CDR3 regions were amplified from RNA transcripts. The first round was an RT-PCR using HTBI primers with the Qiagen OneStep RT-PCR kit, and this first round was followed by a second-round multiplex PCR, then size selection and purification. TCRdb reran the public reads through fastp at Q25 and MiXCR, keeping productive beta chains. CDR3 protein duplicates are merged, each entry listing the most common genes and DNA. The table for this sample lists approximately 210,000 distinct CDR3 sequences; about 22% of them were counted only once. Together, the top ten hold approximately 39% of the sample. The sequenced sample consisted of peripheral blood. These receptors came from a woman between 45 and 65 years old with Graves' ophthalmopathy. Donor details come from another sample of the same person, matched by shared clones.

The sample holds many counts of this clonotype. This chain uses TRBV7-9 with TRBJ1-1, with a tentative D call TRBD1 (6 bases). The CDR3 spans 12 residues. V was pared by 5 bases and J by 8 bases, with 12 bases between. Germline V lookup: CDR1 SEHNR, CDR2 FQNEAQ (reference sequence). CDR3 DNA sequence: TGTGCCAGCAGCCGGTCCGACAGGGAAGCTTTCTTT. Translation: CASSRSDREAFF. The entire variable domain, with the rest obtained from reference TRBV7-9 and TRBJ1-1, is as follows: DTGVSQNPRHKITKRGQNVTFRCDPISEHNRLYWYRQTLGQGPEFLTYFQNEAQLEKSRLLSDRFSAERPKGSFSTLEIQRTEQGDSAMYLCASSRSDREAFFGQGTRLTVV.

Comment on this clonotype: One end of the junction varies from germline; a read error may be responsible. V and J are TRBV7-6 and TRBJ2-7; D uncertain. The CDR3 runs 14 residues. Per germline, CDR1 SGHVS and CDR2 FNYEAQ. The CDR3 DNA follows: TGTGCCAGCAGCTTAACTTTGGGTCAGCACGAGCAGTCCTTC. Protein sequence: CASSLTLGQHEQSF.

This clonotype appeared many times. J is TRBJ1-1 and V is TRBV20-1; D ambiguous. V lost 5 bases, J lost 4 bases, and 23 bases lay in between. The CDR3 runs 16 residues. Per the germline V gene, CDR1 is DFQATT and CDR2 is SNEGSKA (reference sequence). CDR3 region: CSAALTEALWGTEAFF. In nucleotides, the CDR3 is TGCAGTGCTGCCCTGACGGAAGCCCTTTGGGGCACTGAAGCTTTCTTT.

The chain joins TRBV12-3 or TRBV12-4 to TRBJ2-7; 8 bases match TRBD2. CDR3 length: 14 amino acids. Trimming took 4 bases from V and 2 from J; bases not matched to a gene: 4. The CDR3 spells CASSSTSGPYEQYF. Written as DNA, the CDR3 is TGTGCCAGCAGTTCAACTAGCGGTCCCTACGAGCAGTACTTC.

In this sample, this clonotype turned up many times. This chain links TRBV19 with TRBJ2-2; a weak D match, TRBD2 (6 bases). Germline V lookup: CDR1 LNHDA, CDR2 SQIVND (reference sequence). Trimming shortened V by 5 bases and J by 4 bases, and 14 bases separated the two germline ends. There are 15 residues in the CDR3. This CDR3 reads CASSPRGGITGELFF. In DNA, the CDR3 is TGTGCCAGTAGTCCCCGTGGGGGGATCACCGGGGAGCTGTTTTTT.

The chain uses TRBV27 and TRBJ2-3; unclear D gene. The CDR3 contains 14 residues. Trimming pared 3 bases from V and 3 bases from J, leaving 10 bases between. The germline CDR1 and CDR2 sequences are MNHEY and SMNVEV (reference sequence). The CDR3 DNA is TGTGCCAGCAGTTTGAGCTTCGATACAGATACGCAGTATTTT. Translated: CASSLSFDTDTQYF.

As regards this clonotype: This may come from a read error, since a much larger clone is one base off. The chain couples TRBV7-3 to TRBJ2-5; 9 bases map to TRBD2. Looked up from germline, CDR1 is SGHTA and CDR2 is FQGTGA. The CDR3 is 16 amino acids. With V trimmed by 5 bases and J by 5 bases, 12 bases remained unmatched. The CDR3 sequence: CASSTTGAGGPETQYF. The DNA of the CDR3 is TGTGCCAGCAGCACGACCGGGGCGGGAGGGCCGGAGACCCAGTACTTC.

As to this clonotype: A much larger clonotype is one base distant, so this may be a read error. J is TRBJ2-4 and V is TRBV30; D gene ambiguous. From germline, CDR1 is GTSNPN and CDR2 SVGIG (reference sequence). Trimming stripped 3 bases from V and 7 bases from J, with 13 bases between. The CDR3 contains 13 residues. CDR3 loop: CAWSGVTGNIQYF. The CDR3 region has the DNA TGTGCCTGGAGCGGTGTGACTGGGAACATTCAGTACTTC.

This chain links TRBV5-1 with TRBJ2-5; D is unclear. Germline values: CDR1 SGHRS, CDR2 YFSETQ. CDR3 length: 13 residues. V lost 4 bases, J lost 1 base, and 8 bases lay in between. The CDR3 spells CASSPSSQETQYF. The CDR3, as DNA: TGCGCCAGCAGCCCGTCAAGCCAAGAGACCCAGTACTTC. The whole variable domain, remainder taken from reference TRBV5-1 and TRBJ2-5, is KAGVTQTPRYLIKTRGQQVTLSCSPISGHRSVSWYQQTPGQGLQFLFEYFSETQRNKGNFPGRFSGRQFSNSRSEMNVSTLELGDSALYLCASSPSSQETQYFGPGTRLLVL.

The sample holds many counts of this clonotype. The gene calls are TRBV12-5 and TRBJ1-6; 8 bases map to TRBD1. The J segment lost 7 bases and the V segment lost 0 bases, leaving 5 bases of the junction unmatched. Per germline, CDR1 LGHNT and CDR2 FRNRAP. The CDR3 contains 16 residues. The CDR3 spells CASGLVFGQGNSPLHF. CDR3 in DNA: TGTGCTAGTGGTTTGGTATTCGGACAGGGAAATTCACCCCTCCACTTT.